This entry features one T cell receptor beta chain sequence. The antigen remains unidentified. The sample belongs to a study of T cells in localized non-small cell lung cancer. Whole-study results and caveats: Appearances in adjacent lung were noted for a median about 50 of the top 100 tumor clones. Sequencing involved a lone tumor region, leaving heterogeneity possible. Clonality peaked in uninvolved adjacent lung rather than tumor. Higher blood T cell density went with longer overall survival.

CDR3 size: 15 residues. Germline CDR1 MNHEY, CDR2 SVGAGI. Trimming at V came to 6 bases and at J to 9 bases, leaving 12 bases not matched to a gene. TCRdb's copy holds only in-frame clones and misses some; the assay was immunoSEQ multiplex PCR. The data contain 59,000 or so clones, approximately 89% of them singletons. This TCR came from a man aged 35-75 years with stage I lung adenocarcinoma. The starting material was peripheral blood, obtained before any cancer treatment. The V and J genes are TRBV6-5 and TRBJ2-1, with TRBD1 identical over 9 bases. This CDR3 is CASSLKPGQGGEQFF. Written as DNA, the CDR3 is TGTGCCAGCAGCTTAAAACCGGGACAGGGAGGTGAGCAGTTCTTC.